Presented here are 6 T cell receptor beta chains from one specimen sequenced in a study of blood T cell repertoires in COVID-19. TCRdb's table, derived via immunoSEQ multiplex PCR, lists solely in-frame clones and lacks some. This table has around 72,000 clones, more than 80% appearing once. The sequencing input was peripheral blood. These receptors were collected from a woman in her 70s with acute or convalescent COVID-19.

The chain combines TRBV7-9 with TRBJ1-1; the match to TRBD1 covers 8 bases. Germline assignment: CDR1 SEHNR and CDR2 FQNEAQ (reference sequence). The length of the CDR3 is 15 residues. The junction had 8 bases not matched to a gene; V was cut back by 4 bases and J by 4 bases. In nucleotides, the CDR3 is TGTGCCAGCAGCTCCCCGGACAGGGCCGGCACTGAAGCTTTCTTT. It codes for CASSSPDRAGTEAFF.

This sequence joins TRBV21-1 and TRBJ1-5. TRBV21-1 is a known pseudogene. The CDR3 contains 14 residues. The CDR3 coding sequence is TGTGCCAGCAGCAAAGGTATCGGGTGTCAGCCCCAGCATTTT. Protein product: CASSKGIGCQPQHF.

This chain uses TRBV12-5 with TRBJ2-1; D is perhaps TRBD1 (6 bases). CDR3 length: 15 residues. Germline CDR1 reads LGHNT; CDR2 reads FRNRAP. The V end was cut by 3 bases, the J end by 3 bases, with 12 bases between. The CDR3 nucleotides are TGTGCTAGTGGTTTCCACCAGGGGATCTACAATGAGCAGTTCTTC. This codes for CASGFHQGIYNEQFF.

The chain links TRBV7-9 to TRBJ1-2; 8 positions match TRBD1. This CDR3 spans 13 amino acids. From germline, CDR1 is SEHNR and CDR2 FQNEAQ (reference sequence). V lost 5 bases, J lost 5 bases, and 4 bases stayed unmatched. Here the CDR3 reads CASSPGQGYGYTF. CDR3 in DNA: TGTGCCAGCAGCCCCGGACAGGGTTATGGCTACACCTTC.

The DNA of the CDR3 is TGTGCCAGCAGCTCCAACAGGGTAAATGAGCAGTTCTTC. Residues: CASSSNRVNEQFF. The V and J genes are TRBV7-9 and TRBJ2-1; maybe TRBD1 (6 bases). Deletions cut 4 bases from V and 7 bases from J, with 11 bases between. The germline gives CDR1 SEHNR, CDR2 FQNEAQ (reference sequence). This CDR3 spans 13 amino acids.

This chain uses TRBV19 with TRBJ2-3; a weak D match, TRBD2 (7 bases). V shed 5 bases and J shed 5 bases, with 20 bases lying between them. Germline lookup yields CDR1 LNHDA and CDR2 SQIVND (reference sequence). This CDR3 contains 16 residues. The CDR3 protein is CASSPRRGGDGDTQYF. The CDR3 region has the DNA TGTGCCAGTAGTCCCCGAAGGGGGGGGGATGGAGATACGCAGTATTTT.